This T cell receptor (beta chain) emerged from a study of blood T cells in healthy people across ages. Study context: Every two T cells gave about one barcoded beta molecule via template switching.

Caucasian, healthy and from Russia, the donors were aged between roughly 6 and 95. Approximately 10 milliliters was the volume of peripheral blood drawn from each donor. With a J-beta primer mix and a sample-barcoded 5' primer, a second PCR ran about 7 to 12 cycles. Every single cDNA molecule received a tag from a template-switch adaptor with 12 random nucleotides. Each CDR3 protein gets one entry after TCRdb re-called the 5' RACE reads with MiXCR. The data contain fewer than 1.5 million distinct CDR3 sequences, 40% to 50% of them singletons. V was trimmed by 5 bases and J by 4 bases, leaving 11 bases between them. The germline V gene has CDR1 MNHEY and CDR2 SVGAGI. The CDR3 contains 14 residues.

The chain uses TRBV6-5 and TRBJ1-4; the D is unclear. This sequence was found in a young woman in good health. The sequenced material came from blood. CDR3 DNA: TGTGCCAGCAGTCTTTCAGGATTTAATGAAAAACTGTTTTTT. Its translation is CASSLSGFNEKLFF.